One and the same sample provided the 23 T cell receptor beta chains below, sequenced in a study of blood T cell repertoires in COVID-19. Method: immunoSEQ multiplex PCR; TCRdb's copy keeps in-frame clones and lacks some. Among about 42,000 clones listed, around 90% were seen once. Sequencing was done on a sample of peripheral blood. Receptors were obtained from an older man with active COVID-19.

The chain joins TRBV6-4 to TRBJ2-5; D possibly corresponds to TRBD2 (5 bases). CDR1 is MRHNA and CDR2 is SNTAGT in the germline V gene. This CDR3 region has 16 residues. Trimming pared 0 bases from V and 1 base from J, leaving 12 bases between. CDR3: CASSDSAGRRQETQYF. CDR3 nucleotide sequence: TGTGCCAGCAGTGACTCTGCGGGCAGGCGCCAAGAGACCCAGTACTTC.

The V gene is TRBV2, the J gene TRBJ2-2; TRBD2 matches at 13 bases. The V gene end was trimmed by 6 bases and the J gene end by 6 bases; junction bases not matched to a gene: 7. In germline, CDR1 is SNHLY, CDR2 FYNNEI. This CDR3 contains 16 residues. CDR3 sequence (DNA): TGTGCCAGCAGCTACGGACTAGCGGGAGTCGCCGGGGAGCTGTTTTTT. Translation: CASSYGLAGVAGELFF.

The rearrangement joins TRBV10-3 to TRBJ2-1; D is unclear. V was pared by 3 bases and J by 8 bases, with 11 bases between. CDR1 and CDR2 from the germline V gene are ENHRY and SYGVKD. CDR3 length equals 13 residues. The CDR3 sequence: CAISELTSDEQFF. The CDR3 bases are TGTGCCATCAGTGAACTAACTTCCGATGAGCAGTTCTTC.

J is TRBJ2-5 and V is TRBV19; TRBD2 matches at 10 bases. With 6 bases clipped from V and 1 base from J, the junction kept 5 bases outside the gene matches. Germline V CDR1 and CDR2: LNHDA, SQIVND (reference sequence). This CDR3 contains 15 residues. CDR3 sequence reads: CASRLLAGSQETQYF. The CDR3 nucleotides are TGTGCCAGTAGGTTACTAGCGGGGAGCCAAGAGACCCAGTACTTC.

This clone has only one observation. V is TRBV7-7 and J is TRBJ1-2; D unresolved. V dropped 1 base and J dropped 9 bases, with 9 bases sitting between them. Germline V gene sequence: CDR1 SSHAT, CDR2 FNYEAQ (reference sequence). The CDR3 is 12 amino acids. The CDR3 nucleotides read TGTGCCAGCAGCTTAGGCAACAGAAGCTACACCTTC. Its protein product is CASSLGNRSYTF. Supplemented by reference TRBV7-7 and TRBJ1-2, the full variable domain reads GAGVSQSPRYKVTKRGQDVTLRCDPISSHATLYWYQQALGQGPEFLTYFNYEAQPDKSGLPSDRFSAERPEGSISTLTIQRTEQRDSAMYRCASSLGNRSYTFGSGTRLTVV.

This chain connects TRBV6-5 to TRBJ1-2, with 7 bases lining up with TRBD1. Germline loops: CDR1 MNHEY, CDR2 SVGAGI. The CDR3 totals 15 residues. V shed 5 bases, J shed 8 bases, and the junction held 14 bases outside the gene matches. The CDR3 here is CASSKETGPLGGYTF. DNA of the CDR3: TGTGCCAGCAGTAAGGAGACAGGGCCGTTGGGCGGCTACACCTTC.

The chain couples TRBV27 to TRBJ1-2; the D gene is possibly TRBD1 (6 bases). CDR3 length equals 14 residues. Germline CDR1 reads MNHEY; CDR2 reads SMNVEV (reference sequence). Trimming shortened V by 3 bases and J by 6 bases, and 14 bases separated the two germline ends. This CDR3 reads CASSFAGALDGYTF. In DNA form, the CDR3 reads TGTGCCAGCAGTTTCGCGGGGGCGTTGGATGGCTACACCTTC.

V is TRBV2 and J is TRBJ2-3; TRBD2 matches 11 bases. The junction had 12 bases not matched to a gene; V was cut back by 5 bases and J by 8 bases. The germline V gene encodes CDR1 SNHLY and CDR2 FYNNEI. This CDR3 comprises 16 residues. CDR3 sequence: CASSPGTSGLGGTQYF. The CDR3 region has the DNA TGTGCCAGCAGTCCCGGGACTAGCGGACTCGGAGGTACGCAGTATTTT.

The chain carries TRBV6-2 or TRBV6-3 and TRBJ1-5, with D possibly matching TRBD1 (5 bases). Germline V gene data show CDR1 as MNHEY and CDR2 as SVGEGT. The germline V and J ends were trimmed by 0 bases and 2 bases, with 14 bases remaining between them. The CDR3 consists of 17 residues. The CDR3 nucleotides are TGTGCCAGCAGTTACTCGAATGGCAGGGCCGGCAATCAGCCCCAGCATTTT. It encodes CASSYSNGRAGNQPQHF.

This clone has a handful of counts. The CDR3 nucleotides read TGCGCCAGCAGCCACATCACAGGGTTCCCTCTCAATGAGCAGTTCTTC. It yields the protein CASSHITGFPLNEQFF. The rearrangement uses TRBV5-1 and TRBJ2-1; D might be TRBD1 (6 bases). This CDR3 comprises 16 residues. Germline values: CDR1 SGHRS, CDR2 YFSETQ. The V and J ends lost 4 bases and 6 bases respectively, with 20 bases between them.

In DNA, the CDR3 is TGTGCCACCAGTGATCGGGACAGGGGGCCCACAGATACGCAGTATTTT. Its protein is CATSDRDRGPTDTQYF. The chain carries TRBV24-1 and TRBJ2-3, with 12 bases fitting TRBD1. The trim removed 3 bases at V and 2 bases at J, leaving 2 bases unmatched. The germline V gene encodes CDR1 KGHDR and CDR2 SFDVKD. There are 16 residues in the CDR3.

The chain carries TRBV5-4 and TRBJ2-7; 10 nucleotides agree with TRBD1. J was trimmed by 7 bases and V by 5 bases; bases with no gene match: 12. Germline CDR1 is SGHNT and CDR2 is YYREEE (reference sequence). The CDR3 loop spans 15 amino acids. DNA for the CDR3: TGTGCCAGCAGTCGTTCGGGACAGGGGCCAATAGAGCAGTACTTC. Translated: CASSRSGQGPIEQYF.

The chain joins TRBV5-1 to TRBJ2-7; 7 bases align to TRBD1. Per germline, CDR1 SGHRS and CDR2 YFSETQ. J was trimmed by 2 bases and V by 5 bases; bases with no gene match: 7. The CDR3 runs to 14 residues. Written as DNA, the CDR3 is TGCGCCAGCAGGCCCACAGGGGTCCCCTACGAGCAGTACTTC. Protein: CASRPTGVPYEQYF. The full variable domain, in which reference TRBV5-1 and TRBJ2-7 provide the parts outside the CDR3, is KAGVTQTPRYLIKTRGQQVTLSCSPISGHRSVSWYQQTPGQGLQFLFEYFSETQRNKGNFPGRFSGRQFSNSRSEMNVSTLELGDSALYLCASRPTGVPYEQYFGPGTRLTVT.

V is TRBV18 and J is TRBJ2-7, with 7 bases aligning to TRBD1. V lost 3 bases, J lost 2 bases, and 7 bases stayed unmatched. There are 15 residues in the CDR3. Germline V gene data show CDR1 as KGHSH and CDR2 as LQKENI. This chain's CDR3 is CASSPAGTAPYEQYF. The CDR3, as DNA: TGTGCCAGCTCACCGGCCGGGACAGCCCCCTACGAGCAGTACTTC.

This sequence joins TRBV6-6 and TRBJ1-5; the D gene is possibly TRBD1 (5 bases). Per germline, CDR1 MNHNY and CDR2 SVGAGI (reference sequence). The CDR3 spans 15 residues. The V end lost 5 bases, the J end lost 1 base, and 12 bases lay between the germline ends. The CDR3: CASSPGGISNQPQHF. The CDR3 coding sequence is TGTGCCAGCAGTCCCGGGGGGATCAGCAATCAGCCCCAGCATTTT.

The CDR3 DNA sequence: TGCGCCAGCAGCTCCGGGACAGGGTCCTACGAGCAGTACTTC. This encodes CASSSGTGSYEQYF. J is TRBJ2-7 and V is TRBV5-1, with 9 bases matching TRBD1. The junction had 2 bases not matched to a gene; V was cut back by 3 bases and J by 1 base. Germline V lookup: CDR1 SGHRS, CDR2 YFSETQ. CDR3 length equals 14 residues. Supplemented by reference TRBV5-1 and TRBJ2-7, the full variable domain reads KAGVTQTPRYLIKTRGQQVTLSCSPISGHRSVSWYQQTPGQGLQFLFEYFSETQRNKGNFPGRFSGRQFSNSRSEMNVSTLELGDSALYLCASSSGTGSYEQYFGPGTRLTVT.

The chain joins TRBV6-6 to TRBJ2-3; TRBD1 matches at 7 bases. Germline-derived CDR1 and CDR2 are MNHNY and SVGAGI (reference sequence). The junction had 5 bases not matched to a gene; V was cut back by 6 bases and J by 2 bases. The CDR3 totals 14 residues. CDR3 sequence (DNA): TGTGCCAGCAGCTCGGGGACAGTCACAGATACGCAGTATTTT. Protein product: CASSSGTVTDTQYF.

The CDR3 bases are TGTGCCAGCAGCTTAGGGGGGGCTGGGGCCAACGTCCTGACTTTC. It translates to CASSLGGAGANVLTF. The chain employs TRBV7-2 and TRBJ2-6, with TRBD2 as a possible D gene (6 bases). The germline CDR1 and CDR2 sequences are SGHTA and FQGNSA. Trimming removed 1 base at V and 2 bases at J, with 6 bases between. This CDR3 is built from 15 residues.

This chain uses TRBV11-3 with TRBJ2-5; possible D gene TRBD1, 5 bases. CDR3 size: 13 residues. Per germline, CDR1 SGHNT and CDR2 YENEEA. Between the trimmed V and J ends, which lost 3 bases and 6 bases, there was a span of 11 bases. The CDR3 region has the DNA TGTGCCAGCAGCTTGGGGCCTGGTAAGACCCAGTACTTC. The encoded protein is CASSLGPGKTQYF.

The genes are TRBV10-3 and TRBJ2-7, with a possible D match to TRBD1 (5 bases). The CDR3 length is 13 residues. V dropped 1 base and J dropped 7 bases, with 11 bases sitting between them. Germline V CDR1 and CDR2: ENHRY, SYGVKD. In nucleotides, the CDR3 is TGTGCCATCAGTGAGTTAGGGGTTGGGGAGCAGTACTTC. Protein product: CAISELGVGEQYF.

The V and J genes are TRBV5-4 and TRBJ1-2, with 9 bases aligning to TRBD1. Germline CDR1 SGHNT, CDR2 YYREEE (reference sequence). The V and J ends lost 2 bases and 1 base, in that order; junction bases with no gene match: 3. The CDR3 is made up of 15 amino acids. CDR3 DNA: TGTGCCAGCAGCTTTGGGACAGGGTTTAACTATGGCTACACCTTC. It codes for CASSFGTGFNYGYTF.

The chain carries TRBV2 and TRBJ1-2; 7 nucleotides agree with TRBD1. The germline V gene encodes CDR1 SNHLY and CDR2 FYNNEI. CDR3 length: 12 amino acids. Unmatched junction bases numbered 5, after V lost 5 bases and J lost 8 bases. This CDR3 is CASSRQGSGYTF. The CDR3 bases are TGTGCCAGCAGTAGACAGGGCAGCGGCTACACCTTC.

This chain uses TRBV6-6 with TRBJ1-1; D is uncertain. The CDR3 sequence is 15 residues long. Trimming shortened V by 7 bases and J by 9 bases, and 24 bases separated the two germline ends. Germline CDR1 MNHNY, CDR2 SVGAGI (reference sequence). The CDR3 DNA reads TGTGCCAGCACCAGACAACGTGGCAGCCAGGCGAAAGCTTTCTTT. It encodes CASTRQRGSQAKAFF.